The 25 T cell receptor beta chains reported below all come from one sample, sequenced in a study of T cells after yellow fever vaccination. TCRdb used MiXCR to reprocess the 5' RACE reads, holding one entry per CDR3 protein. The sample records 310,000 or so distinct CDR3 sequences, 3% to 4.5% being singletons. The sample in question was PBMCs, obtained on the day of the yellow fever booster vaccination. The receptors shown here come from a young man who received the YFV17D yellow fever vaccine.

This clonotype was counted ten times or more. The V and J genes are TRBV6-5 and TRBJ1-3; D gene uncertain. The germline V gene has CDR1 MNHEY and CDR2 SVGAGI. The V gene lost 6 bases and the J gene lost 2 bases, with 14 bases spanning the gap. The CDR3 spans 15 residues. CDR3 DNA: TGTGCCAGCAGCAGAGGACCGGGAGCTGGAAACACCATATATTTT. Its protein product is CASSRGPGAGNTIYF.

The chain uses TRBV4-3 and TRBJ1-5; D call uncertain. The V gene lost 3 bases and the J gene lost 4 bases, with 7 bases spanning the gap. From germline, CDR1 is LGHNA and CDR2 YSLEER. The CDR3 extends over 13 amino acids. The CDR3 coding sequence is TGCGCCAGCAGCCATGAACGGAATCAGCCCCAGCATTTT. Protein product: CASSHERNQPQHF.

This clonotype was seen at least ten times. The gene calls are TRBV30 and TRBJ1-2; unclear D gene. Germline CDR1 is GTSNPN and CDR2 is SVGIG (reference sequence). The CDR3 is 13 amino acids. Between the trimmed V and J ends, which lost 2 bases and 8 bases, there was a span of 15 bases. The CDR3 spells CAWSKTHRTGYTF. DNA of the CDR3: TGTGCCTGGAGTAAGACCCACAGAACGGGCTACACCTTC.

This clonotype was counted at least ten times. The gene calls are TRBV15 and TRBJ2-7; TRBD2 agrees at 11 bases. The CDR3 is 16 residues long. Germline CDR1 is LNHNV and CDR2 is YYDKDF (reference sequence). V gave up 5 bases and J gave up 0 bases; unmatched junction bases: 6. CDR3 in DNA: TGTGCCACCAGCCGGCCCCTAGCGGGGGGCTCCTACGAGCAGTACTTC. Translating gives CATSRPLAGGSYEQYF. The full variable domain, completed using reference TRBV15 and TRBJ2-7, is DAMVIQNPRYQVTQFGKPVTLSCSQTLNHNVMYWYQQKSSQAPKLLFHYYDKDFNNEADTPDNFQSRRPNTSFCFLDIRSPGLGDTAMYLCATSRPLAGGSYEQYFGPGTRLTVT.

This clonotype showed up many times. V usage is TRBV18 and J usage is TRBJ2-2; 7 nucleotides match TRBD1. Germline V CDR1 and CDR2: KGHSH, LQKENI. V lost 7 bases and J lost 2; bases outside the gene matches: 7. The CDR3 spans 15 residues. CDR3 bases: TGTGCCAGCTGTTCCGGGACAGCTAACACCGGGGAGCTGTTTTTT. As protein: CASCSGTANTGELFF.

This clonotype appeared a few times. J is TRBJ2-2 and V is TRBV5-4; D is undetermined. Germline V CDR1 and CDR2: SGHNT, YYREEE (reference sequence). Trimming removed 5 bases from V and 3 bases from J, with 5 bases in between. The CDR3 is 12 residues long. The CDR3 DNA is TGTGCCAGCAGTATATACACCGGGGAGCTGTTTTTT. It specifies CASSIYTGELFF.

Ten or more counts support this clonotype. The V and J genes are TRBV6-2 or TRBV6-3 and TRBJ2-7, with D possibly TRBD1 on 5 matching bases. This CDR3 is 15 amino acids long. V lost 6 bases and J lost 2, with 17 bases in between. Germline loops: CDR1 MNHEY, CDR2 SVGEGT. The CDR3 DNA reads TGTGCCAGCAGGGTCTCTTTGGCAGGGACCTACGAGCAGTACTTC. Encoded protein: CASRVSLAGTYEQYF.

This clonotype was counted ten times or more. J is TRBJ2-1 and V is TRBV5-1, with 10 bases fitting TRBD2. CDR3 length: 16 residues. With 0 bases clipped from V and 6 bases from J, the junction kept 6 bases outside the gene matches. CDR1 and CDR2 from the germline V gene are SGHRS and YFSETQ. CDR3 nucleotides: TGCGCCAGCAGCTTGGTTGGACTAGCGGACTCCAATGAGCAGTTCTTC. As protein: CASSLVGLADSNEQFF.

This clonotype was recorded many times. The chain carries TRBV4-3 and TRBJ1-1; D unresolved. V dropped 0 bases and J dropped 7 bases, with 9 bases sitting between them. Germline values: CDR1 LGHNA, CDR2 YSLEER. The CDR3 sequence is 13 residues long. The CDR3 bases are TGCGCCAGCAGCCAAGAACATTGGGGTGAAGCTTTCTTT. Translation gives CASSQEHWGEAFF.

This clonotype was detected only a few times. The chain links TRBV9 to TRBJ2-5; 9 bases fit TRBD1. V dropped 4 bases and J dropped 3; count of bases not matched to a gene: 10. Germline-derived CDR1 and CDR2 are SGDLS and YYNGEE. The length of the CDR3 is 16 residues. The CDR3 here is CASSSMGDRAKETQYF. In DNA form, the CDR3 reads TGTGCCAGCAGCTCCATGGGGGACAGGGCTAAAGAGACCCAGTACTTC.

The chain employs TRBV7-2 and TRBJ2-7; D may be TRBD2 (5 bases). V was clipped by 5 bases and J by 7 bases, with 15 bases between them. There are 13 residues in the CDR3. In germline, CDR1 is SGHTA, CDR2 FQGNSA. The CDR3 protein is CASSPRRGREQYF. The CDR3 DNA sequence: TGTGCCAGCAGCCCCCGCCGAGGGCGGGAGCAGTACTTC. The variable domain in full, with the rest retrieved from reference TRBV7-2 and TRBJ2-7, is GAGVSQSPSNKVTEKGKDVELRCDPISGHTALYWYRQSLGQGLEFLIYFQGNSAPDKSGLPSDRFSAERTGGSVSTLTIQRTQQEDSAVYLCASSPRRGREQYFGPGTRLTVT.

CDR3 loop: CASSPHAGEAFF. The CDR3 coding sequence is TGTGCCAGCAGCCCCCACGCAGGGGAAGCTTTCTTT. The V and J genes are TRBV12-3 or TRBV12-4 and TRBJ1-1; maybe TRBD1 (5 bases). The CDR3 contains 12 residues. V lost 6 bases and J lost 8, with 13 bases in between.

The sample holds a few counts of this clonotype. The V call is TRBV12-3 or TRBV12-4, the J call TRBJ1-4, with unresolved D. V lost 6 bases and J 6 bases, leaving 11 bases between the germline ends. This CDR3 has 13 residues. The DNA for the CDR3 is TGTGCCAGCAGCCCCCGGGTGGATGAAAAACTGTTTTTT. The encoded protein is CASSPRVDEKLFF.

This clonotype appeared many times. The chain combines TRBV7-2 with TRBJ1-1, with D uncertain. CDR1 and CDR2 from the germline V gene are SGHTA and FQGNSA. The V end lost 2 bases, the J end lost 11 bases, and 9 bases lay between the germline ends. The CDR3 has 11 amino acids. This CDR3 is CASSLLWAAFF. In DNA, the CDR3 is TGTGCCAGCAGCTTATTATGGGCCGCTTTCTTT. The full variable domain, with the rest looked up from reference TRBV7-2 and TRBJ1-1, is GAGVSQSPSNKVTEKGKDVELRCDPISGHTALYWYRQSLGQGLEFLIYFQGNSAPDKSGLPSDRFSAERTGGSVSTLTIQRTQQEDSAVYLCASSLLWAAFFGQGTRLTVV.

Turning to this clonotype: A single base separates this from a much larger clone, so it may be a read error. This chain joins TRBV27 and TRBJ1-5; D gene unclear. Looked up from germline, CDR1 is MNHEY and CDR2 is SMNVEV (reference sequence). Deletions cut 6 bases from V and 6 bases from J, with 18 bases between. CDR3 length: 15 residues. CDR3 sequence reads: CASRAGSDGRQPQHF. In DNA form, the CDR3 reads TGTGCCAGCAGAGCTGGGAGTGACGGGCGTCAGCCCCAGCATTTT.

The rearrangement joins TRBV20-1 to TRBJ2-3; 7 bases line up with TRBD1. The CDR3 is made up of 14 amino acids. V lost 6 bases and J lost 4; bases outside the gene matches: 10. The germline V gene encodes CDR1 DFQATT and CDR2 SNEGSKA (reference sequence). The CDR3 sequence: CSAINNRGADTQYF. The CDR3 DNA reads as TGCAGTGCCATTAATAACAGGGGAGCAGATACGCAGTATTTT.

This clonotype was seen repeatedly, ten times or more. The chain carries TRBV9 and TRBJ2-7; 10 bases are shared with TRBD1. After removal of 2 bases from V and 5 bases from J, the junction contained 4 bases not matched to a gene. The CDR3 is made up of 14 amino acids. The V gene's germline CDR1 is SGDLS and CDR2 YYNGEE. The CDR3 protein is CASSVRDRGHEQYF. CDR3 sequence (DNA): TGTGCCAGCAGCGTCCGGGACAGGGGCCACGAGCAGTACTTC.

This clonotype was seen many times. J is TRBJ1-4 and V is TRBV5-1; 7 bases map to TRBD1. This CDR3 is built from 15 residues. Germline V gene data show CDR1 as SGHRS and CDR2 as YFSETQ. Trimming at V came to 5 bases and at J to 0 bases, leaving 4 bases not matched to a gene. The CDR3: CASRTGTATNEKLFF. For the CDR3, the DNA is TGCGCCAGCAGGACCGGGACAGCAACTAATGAAAAACTGTTTTTT.

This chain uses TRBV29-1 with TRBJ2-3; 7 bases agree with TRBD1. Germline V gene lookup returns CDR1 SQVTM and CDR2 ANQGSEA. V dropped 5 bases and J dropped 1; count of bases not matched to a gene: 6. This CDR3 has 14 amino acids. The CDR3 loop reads CSVPRGLGTDTQYF. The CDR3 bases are TGCAGCGTTCCGAGGGGGCTTGGCACAGATACGCAGTATTTT.

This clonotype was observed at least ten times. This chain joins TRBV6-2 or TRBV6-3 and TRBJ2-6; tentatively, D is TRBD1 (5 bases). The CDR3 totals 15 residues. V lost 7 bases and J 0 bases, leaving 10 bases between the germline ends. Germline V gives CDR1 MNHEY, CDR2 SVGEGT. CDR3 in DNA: TGTGCCAGCAACCAACAGGTCTCTGGGGCCAACGTCCTGACTTTC. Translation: CASNQQVSGANVLTF.

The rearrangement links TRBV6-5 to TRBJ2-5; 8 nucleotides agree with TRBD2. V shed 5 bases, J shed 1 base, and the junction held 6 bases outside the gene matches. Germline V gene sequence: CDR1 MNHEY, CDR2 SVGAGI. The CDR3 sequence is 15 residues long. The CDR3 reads CASSPGGGLQETQYF. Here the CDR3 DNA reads TGTGCCAGCAGTCCCGGGGGGGGGCTCCAAGAGACCCAGTACTTC.

CDR3 DNA: TGTGCCAGCAGGGAACAGGGTGATGGGAGGATGGTTGGGGCTTTCTTT. Its protein is CASREQGDGRMVGAFF. The chain couples TRBV6-6 to TRBJ1-1; possible D gene TRBD1, 6 bases. The germline CDR1 and CDR2 sequences are MNHNY and SVGAGI (reference sequence). There are 16 residues in the CDR3. V lost 6 bases and J lost 11, with 28 bases in between.

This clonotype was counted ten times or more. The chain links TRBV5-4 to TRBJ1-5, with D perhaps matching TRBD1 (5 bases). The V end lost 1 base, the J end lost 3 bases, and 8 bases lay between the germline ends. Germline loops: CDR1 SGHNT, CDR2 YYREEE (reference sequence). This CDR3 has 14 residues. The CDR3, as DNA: TGTGCCAGCAGCTTGCAGGGTCTCAATCAGCCCCAGCATTTT. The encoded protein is CASSLQGLNQPQHF.

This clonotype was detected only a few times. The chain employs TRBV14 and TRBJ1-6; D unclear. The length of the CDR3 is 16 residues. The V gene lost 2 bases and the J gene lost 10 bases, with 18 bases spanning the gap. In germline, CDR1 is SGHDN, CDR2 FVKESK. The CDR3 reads CASSQHYGGYSSPLHF. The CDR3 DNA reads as TGTGCCAGCAGCCAACATTACGGAGGGTATTCCTCACCCCTCCACTTT.

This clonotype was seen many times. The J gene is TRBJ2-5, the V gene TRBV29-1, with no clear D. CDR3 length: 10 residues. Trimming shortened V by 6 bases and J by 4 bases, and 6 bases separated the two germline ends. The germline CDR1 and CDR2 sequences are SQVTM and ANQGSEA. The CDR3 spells CSVRVETQYF. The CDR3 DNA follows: TGCAGCGTCCGGGTAGAGACCCAGTACTTC.